The source of this T cell receptor (beta chain) is a study of cytomegalovirus exposure and HLA in healthy donors. This PCR relied on a set of 60 Vbeta primers and 13 Jbeta primers. TCRdb keeps only in-frame clones here, not all; method: immunoSEQ multiplex PCR. This table has about 170,000 clones, 75% to 80% appearing once. Input material: PBMCs. The clonotype was recovered from a woman in her fifties or sixties in good health and CMV-seropositive.

The CDR3 spells CASFRGQGAYQPQHF. The CDR3 bases are TGTGCCAGTTTTCGAGGACAGGGGGCTTACCAGCCCCAGCATTTT. The chain recombines TRBV6-1 with TRBJ1-5, with 11 bases matching TRBD1. CDR3 length: 15 amino acids. The V segment lost 9 bases and the J segment 7 bases; nucleotides outside the gene matches: 11. The germline V gene encodes CDR1 MNHNS and CDR2 SASEGT.